These T cell receptor beta chains were read from a single sample in a study of cytomegalovirus exposure and HLA in healthy donors. The repertoire was sequenced with immunoSEQ multiplex PCR; TCRdb's copy has only in-frame clones and lacks some. The sample has around 220,000 clones; around 88% are singletons. The sequenced sample was PBMCs. All receptors come from a woman aged 18-29 years in good health and CMV-seronegative. Both conserved end residues are part of each CDR3. The D gene is left open where the match is weak. Part of the rows lack a size; the others show once, few, many or a class for expanded clones.

d_call: -; j_call: TRBJ1-1; clone_size: -; v_call: TRBV11-2; cdr3_nt: TGTGCCAGCAGCTTAGGTCGCTTTTGGGCGCTGAACACTGAAGCTTTCTTT; cdr3_aa: CASSLGRFWALNTEAFF
d_call: -; j_call: TRBJ2-7; clone_size: -; v_call: TRBV19; cdr3_nt: TGTGCCAGTAGTATAACGGTTGGCTCCTACGAGCAGTACTTC; cdr3_aa: CASSITVGSYEQYF
d_call: -; j_call: TRBJ2-6; clone_size: -; v_call: TRBV28; cdr3_nt: TGTGCCAGCAGTTCCGCAGGGACTGGGGCCAACGTCCTGACTTTC; cdr3_aa: CASSSAGTGANVLTF
d_call: -; j_call: TRBJ2-5; clone_size: -; v_call: TRBV5-3; cdr3_nt: TGTGCCAGAAGCGGCCAGTCCCCCCAAGAGACCCAGTACTTC; cdr3_aa: CARSGQSPQETQYF
d_call: -; j_call: TRBJ2-7; clone_size: -; v_call: TRBV6-5; cdr3_nt: TGTGCCAGCAGGGAGGCACTAGACGAGCAGTACTTC; cdr3_aa: CASREALDEQYF
d_call: -; j_call: TRBJ1-4; clone_size: -; v_call: TRBV10-1; cdr3_nt: TGCGCCAGCAGTGCGGAGGGTGGTGAAAAACTGTTTTTT; cdr3_aa: CASSAEGGEKLFF
d_call: TRBD2; j_call: TRBJ2-7; clone_size: -; v_call: TRBV27; cdr3_nt: TGTGCCAGCAGTTCCGAACTAGCGGGAGATGAGCAGTACTTC; cdr3_aa: CASSSELAGDEQYF
d_call: TRBD1; j_call: TRBJ2-1; clone_size: -; v_call: TRBV6-5; cdr3_nt: TGTGCCAGCAGCCCCGACAGGGTGTTGAATGAGCAGTTCTTC; cdr3_aa: CASSPDRVLNEQFF
d_call: -; j_call: TRBJ2-3; clone_size: -; v_call: TRBV29-1; cdr3_nt: TGCAGCGGCGCCGGGTTCACAGATACGCAGTATTTT; cdr3_aa: CSGAGFTDTQYF
d_call: -; j_call: TRBJ1-2; clone_size: -; v_call: TRBV6-6; cdr3_nt: TGTGCCAGCAGTTACTCCTTAGCGGGAATTGGAGGAGGCTACACCTTC; cdr3_aa: CASSYSLAGIGGGYTF
d_call: TRBD2; j_call: TRBJ2-2; clone_size: -; v_call: TRBV5-1; cdr3_nt: TGCGCCAGCAGCTGGAAGGGACTAGCGGGGGGAAACACCGGGGAGCTGTTTTTT; cdr3_aa: CASSWKGLAGGNTGELFF
d_call: -; j_call: TRBJ2-5; clone_size: -; v_call: TRBV4-1; cdr3_nt: TGCGCCAGCAGCCAAGGAGGAGGCTCGAGGAGATCGGGAGAGACCCAGTACTTC; cdr3_aa: CASSQGGGSRRSGETQYF
d_call: -; j_call: TRBJ1-5; clone_size: -; v_call: TRBV4-2; cdr3_nt: TGTGCCAGCAGCCAATTGTGGTCGGGATCCACGGAGGGGAGCAATCAGCCCCAGCATTTT; cdr3_aa: CASSQLWSGSTEGSNQPQHF
d_call: TRBD1; j_call: TRBJ2-1; clone_size: -; v_call: TRBV19; cdr3_nt: TGTGCCAGCTCACCGGGACAGGGGGCGAATGAGCAGTTCTTC; cdr3_aa: CASSPGQGANEQFF
d_call: -; j_call: TRBJ2-7; clone_size: -; v_call: TRBV6-1; cdr3_nt: TGTGCCAGCAGTGCGTTCTGGGCGGGAAACTTCGAGCAGTACTTC; cdr3_aa: CASSAFWAGNFEQYF
d_call: -; j_call: TRBJ2-1; clone_size: once; v_call: TRBV29-1; cdr3_nt: TGCAGCGTCGCGTGGCGCGGTAGCTCCTACAATGAGCAGTTCTTC; cdr3_aa: CSVAWRGSSYNEQFF
d_call: TRBD2; j_call: TRBJ2-5; clone_size: -; v_call: TRBV9; cdr3_nt: TGTGCCAGCAGCGGATCCGGGACTAGCGGGGGCCAAGAGACCCAGTACTTC; cdr3_aa: CASSGSGTSGGQETQYF
d_call: TRBD2; j_call: TRBJ2-2; clone_size: -; v_call: TRBV4-1; cdr3_nt: TGCGCCAGCAGGGACCAGACTAGCGGGTACACCGGGGAGCTGTTTTTT; cdr3_aa: CASRDQTSGYTGELFF
d_call: TRBD2; j_call: TRBJ2-1; clone_size: -; v_call: TRBV6-6; cdr3_nt: TGTGCCAGCAGCACTTGGGGGGGAGGGCCCAATGAGCAGTTCTTC; cdr3_aa: CASSTWGGGPNEQFF
d_call: -; j_call: TRBJ2-2; clone_size: many; v_call: TRBV7-2; cdr3_nt: TGTGCCAGCAGCTTTGATTCGGGATTGGACGGGGAGCTGTTTTTT; cdr3_aa: CASSFDSGLDGELFF
d_call: TRBD2; j_call: TRBJ2-7; clone_size: -; v_call: TRBV6-5; cdr3_nt: TGTGCCAGCAGCCCAGGACTAGGTCCCTACGAGCAGTACTTC; cdr3_aa: CASSPGLGPYEQYF
d_call: TRBD1; j_call: TRBJ2-7; clone_size: -; v_call: TRBV9; cdr3_nt: TGTGCCAGCAGCCCAAAGATGGGGGACAGGGGCGAGCGGTACGAGCAGTACTTC; cdr3_aa: CASSPKMGDRGERYEQYF
d_call: TRBD2; j_call: TRBJ2-1; clone_size: -; v_call: TRBV5-6; cdr3_nt: TGTGCCAGCAGCCTAGCGGGGAGTCCCAGCTCCTACAATGAGCAGTTCTTC; cdr3_aa: CASSLAGSPSSYNEQFF
d_call: TRBD2; j_call: TRBJ2-4; clone_size: -; v_call: TRBV7-2; cdr3_nt: TGTGCCAGCAGCTTATTTGGGCGGGAGTTGGAAAACATTCAGTACTTC; cdr3_aa: CASSLFGRELENIQYF
d_call: TRBD2; j_call: TRBJ2-5; clone_size: -; v_call: TRBV7-6; cdr3_nt: TGTGCCAGCAGCCCGCCTACTGGGACTAGCGGTTCGGCCCAGTACTTC; cdr3_aa: CASSPPTGTSGSAQYF
d_call: TRBD1; j_call: TRBJ1-3; clone_size: -; v_call: TRBV10-3; cdr3_nt: TGTGCCATCAGTCCCCAACAATCAGGGGGATTGGGCTCTGGAAACACCATATATTTT; cdr3_aa: CAISPQQSGGLGSGNTIYF
d_call: TRBD1; j_call: TRBJ2-3; clone_size: -; v_call: TRBV15; cdr3_nt: TGTGCCACCAGCAGGGAAGGACAGGTTATTAGCACAGATACGCAGTATTTT; cdr3_aa: CATSREGQVISTDTQYF
d_call: TRBD2; j_call: TRBJ2-7; clone_size: few; v_call: TRBV4-2; cdr3_nt: TGTGCCAGCAGCCAAGAAGCACTAGCGGGGACCTCCTACGAGCAGTACTTC; cdr3_aa: CASSQEALAGTSYEQYF
d_call: TRBD2; j_call: TRBJ2-1; clone_size: -; v_call: TRBV27; cdr3_nt: TGTGCCAGCAGTGGAGTATGGGAGGGATATGAGCAGTTCTTC; cdr3_aa: CASSGVWEGYEQFF
d_call: -; j_call: TRBJ2-3; clone_size: -; v_call: TRBV5-6; cdr3_nt: TGTGCCAGCAGTTCAATGCAGGGAACAGATACGCAGTATTTT; cdr3_aa: CASSSMQGTDTQYF
d_call: TRBD1; j_call: TRBJ1-4; clone_size: -; v_call: TRBV5-6; cdr3_nt: TGTGCCAGCAGCTCCACAGGGGACGGGGGACTGTTTTTT; cdr3_aa: CASSSTGDGGLFF
d_call: TRBD2; j_call: TRBJ2-7; clone_size: -; v_call: TRBV5-6; cdr3_nt: TGTGCCAGCAGCTTCGGCGGACTAGCGGGAGTCTACGAGCAGTACTTC; cdr3_aa: CASSFGGLAGVYEQYF
d_call: -; j_call: TRBJ2-7; clone_size: -; v_call: TRBV5-1; cdr3_nt: TGCGCCAGCAGCATAAGACGGGACGAGCAGTACTTC; cdr3_aa: CASSIRRDEQYF
d_call: -; j_call: TRBJ1-1; clone_size: -; v_call: TRBV2; cdr3_nt: TGTGCCAGCAGTTTCCAGTTGAACACTGAAGCTTTCTTT; cdr3_aa: CASSFQLNTEAFF
d_call: -; j_call: TRBJ2-7; clone_size: -; v_call: TRBV5-1; cdr3_nt: TGCGCCAGCCACCTTGCAGGCCCCTCCTACGAGCAGTACTTC; cdr3_aa: CASHLAGPSYEQYF
d_call: -; j_call: TRBJ2-7; clone_size: -; v_call: TRBV6-1; cdr3_nt: TGTGCCAGCAGTGAACCCCGAGCAGGGTCCTACGAGCAGTACTTC; cdr3_aa: CASSEPRAGSYEQYF
d_call: -; j_call: TRBJ1-4; clone_size: -; v_call: TRBV7-8; cdr3_nt: TGTGCCAGCAGCTTAAACAGGACGGCAACTAATGAAAAACTGTTTTTT; cdr3_aa: CASSLNRTATNEKLFF
d_call: -; j_call: TRBJ2-2; clone_size: -; v_call: TRBV27; cdr3_nt: TGTGCCAGCAGGGGGGACAAGAACACCGGGGAGCTGTTTTTT; cdr3_aa: CASRGDKNTGELFF
d_call: TRBD2; j_call: TRBJ2-3; clone_size: -; v_call: TRBV5-6; cdr3_nt: TGTGCCAGCAGCTTAGCGGGAGTGGAAGATACGCAGTATTTT; cdr3_aa: CASSLAGVEDTQYF
d_call: TRBD2; j_call: TRBJ2-1; clone_size: -; v_call: TRBV5-6; cdr3_nt: TGTGCCAGCAGCTTGGGCCTAGCGGGAGGGAATGAGCAGTTCTTC; cdr3_aa: CASSLGLAGGNEQFF
d_call: TRBD1; j_call: TRBJ1-1; clone_size: -; v_call: TRBV7-9; cdr3_nt: TGTGCCAGCAGTAGACAGGGACGGCACACTGAAGCTTTCTTT; cdr3_aa: CASSRQGRHTEAFF
d_call: -; j_call: TRBJ2-7; clone_size: -; v_call: TRBV27; cdr3_nt: TGTGCCAGCAGCCTACTCCTTTCGACAGACTACGAGCAGTACTTC; cdr3_aa: CASSLLLSTDYEQYF